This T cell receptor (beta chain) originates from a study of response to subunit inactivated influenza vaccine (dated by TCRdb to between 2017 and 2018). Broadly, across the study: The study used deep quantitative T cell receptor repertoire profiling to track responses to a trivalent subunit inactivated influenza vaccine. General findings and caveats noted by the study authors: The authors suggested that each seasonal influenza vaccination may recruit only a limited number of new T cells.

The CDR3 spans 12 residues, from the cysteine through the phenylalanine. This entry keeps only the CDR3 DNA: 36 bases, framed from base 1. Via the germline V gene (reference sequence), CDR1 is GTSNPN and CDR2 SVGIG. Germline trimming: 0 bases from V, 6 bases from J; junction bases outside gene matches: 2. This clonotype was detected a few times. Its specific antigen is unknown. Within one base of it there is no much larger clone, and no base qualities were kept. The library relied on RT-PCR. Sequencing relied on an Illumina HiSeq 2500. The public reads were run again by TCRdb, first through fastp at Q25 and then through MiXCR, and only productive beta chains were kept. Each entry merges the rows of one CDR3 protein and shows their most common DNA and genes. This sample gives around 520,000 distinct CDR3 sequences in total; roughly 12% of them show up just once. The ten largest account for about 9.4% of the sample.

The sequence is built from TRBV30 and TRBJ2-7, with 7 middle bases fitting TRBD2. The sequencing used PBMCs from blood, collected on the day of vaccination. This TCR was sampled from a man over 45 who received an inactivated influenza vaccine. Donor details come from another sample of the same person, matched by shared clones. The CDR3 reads CAWSVGTIEQYF. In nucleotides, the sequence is TGTGCCTGGAGTGTCGGGACTATCGAGCAGTACTTC.